Shown below are 18 T cell receptor beta chains from a single sample sequenced in a study of PD-L1 blockade in urothelial cancer. Sequencing was performed with immunoSEQ multiplex PCR; in TCRdb, only in-frame clones are kept and a portion is missing. This table has tens of thousands of clones, about four fifths appearing once. The sequencing used PBMCs, collected around atezolizumab (anti-PD-L1) treatment. The receptors derive from a man aged 60 to 69 with urothelial cancer.

The chain carries TRBV18 and TRBJ2-4, with D possibly TRBD1 on 6 matching bases. The V gene's germline CDR1 is KGHSH and CDR2 LQKENI. V was trimmed by 4 bases and J by 4 bases, leaving 8 bases between them. This CDR3 spans 13 amino acids. Here the CDR3 reads CASSLGQKNIQYF. CDR3 nucleotide sequence: TGTGCCAGCTCACTTGGACAGAAAAACATTCAGTACTTC.

The chain uses TRBV11-2 and TRBJ1-3; perhaps TRBD1 as D (6 bases). With 5 bases removed from V and 2 bases from J, the gap between germline ends came to 13 bases. The CDR3 contains 15 residues. CDR1 is SGHAT and CDR2 is FQNNGV in the germline V gene. The CDR3 DNA follows: TGTGCCAGCAGCCTCAACAGGGCACCTGGAAACACCATATATTTT. It is translated as CASSLNRAPGNTIYF. The complete variable domain, with remaining parts taken from reference TRBV11-2 and TRBJ1-3, reads EAGVAQSPRYKIIEKRQSVAFWCNPISGHATLYWYQQILGQGPKLLIQFQNNGVVDDSQLPKDRFSAERLKGVDSTLKIQPAKLEDSAVYLCASSLNRAPGNTIYFGEGSWLTVV.

The V gene is TRBV4-3, the J gene TRBJ1-1, with D perhaps matching TRBD1 (5 bases). CDR3 length equals 16 residues. Trimming shortened V by 0 bases and J by 0 bases, and 11 bases separated the two germline ends. Germline CDR1 LGHNA, CDR2 YSLEER. The CDR3 DNA sequence: TGCGCCAGCAGCCAAGAAACAGGAAGAATGAACACTGAAGCTTTCTTT. Translating gives CASSQETGRMNTEAFF.

The CDR3 sequence is CASNRGGSSYNEQFF. CDR3 DNA: TGTGCCAGCAACCGGGGGGGGAGCTCCTACAATGAGCAGTTCTTC. V is TRBV6-5 and J is TRBJ2-1, with 8 bases that match TRBD2. V gave up 7 bases and J gave up 0 bases; unmatched junction bases: 5. The germline gives CDR1 MNHEY, CDR2 SVGAGI. This CDR3 comprises 15 residues.

The chain is built from TRBV27 and TRBJ1-1; D is unclear. The CDR3 consists of 14 residues. V was shortened by 4 bases and J by 5 bases, with 14 bases between the two germline ends. Germline V lookup: CDR1 MNHEY, CDR2 SMNVEV (reference sequence). The CDR3 is CASSSRGFVTEAFF. CDR3 in DNA: TGTGCCAGCAGTTCTCGGGGATTCGTGACTGAAGCTTTCTTT.

The V gene is TRBV6-1, the J gene TRBJ1-3, with 8 bases fitting TRBD1. Trimming took 1 base from V and 4 from J; bases not matched to a gene: 3. The germline V gene has CDR1 MNHNS and CDR2 SASEGT. The CDR3 contains 15 residues. CDR3: CASSEGTGTGNTIYF. CDR3 sequence (DNA): TGTGCCAGCAGTGAAGGGACAGGGACCGGAAACACCATATATTTT.

The V gene is TRBV7-2, the J gene TRBJ2-7; no clear D gene. CDR1 and CDR2 (germline): SGHTA, FQGNSA. Trimming removed 3 bases at V and 3 bases at J, with 9 bases between. This CDR3 region has 13 residues. The CDR3 nucleotides read TGTGCCAGCAGCTTCGCCGCCTACTACGAGCAGTACTTC. Translating gives CASSFAAYYEQYF.

The rearrangement uses TRBV7-9 and TRBJ1-1, with TRBD1 matching 10 bases. The CDR3 has 15 residues. CDR1 is SEHNR and CDR2 is FQNEAQ in the germline V gene (reference sequence). V was clipped by 1 base and J by 5 bases; unmatched bases: 4. CDR3 bases: TGTGCCAGCAGCTTAGACCGGACAGGGGGGACTGAAGCTTTCTTT. It is translated as CASSLDRTGGTEAFF.

This sequence joins TRBV7-9 and TRBJ1-5, with D perhaps matching TRBD1 (6 bases). The CDR3 extends over 14 amino acids. V lost 1 base to trimming and J lost 7 bases, with 11 bases between them. Germline loops: CDR1 SEHNR, CDR2 FQNEAQ (reference sequence). This chain's CDR3 is CASSLEGGSQPQHF. As DNA, the CDR3 is TGTGCCAGCAGCTTAGAGGGGGGGAGCCAGCCCCAGCATTTT.

This chain connects TRBV28 to TRBJ2-1; D is possibly TRBD1 (6 bases). CDR3 size: 15 residues. V lost 3 bases, J lost 0 bases, and 9 bases lay in between. Germline V gene lookup returns CDR1 MDHEN and CDR2 SYDVKM. The CDR3 nucleotides read TGTGCCAGCAGTTTGGACAGCAGCTCCTACAATGAGCAGTTCTTC. Translating gives CASSLDSSSYNEQFF.

The gene calls are TRBV18 and TRBJ2-7; D unresolved. V was trimmed by 0 bases and J by 7 bases, leaving 16 bases between them. The CDR3 is 15 amino acids. CDR1 and CDR2 (germline): KGHSH, LQKENI. The chain's CDR3 is CASSPPVQARREQYF. The CDR3 nucleotides read TGTGCCAGCTCACCACCGGTCCAGGCGCGAAGGGAGCAGTACTTC.

The rearrangement joins TRBV5-1 to TRBJ2-2; 7 nucleotides align to TRBD1. The CDR3 is made up of 15 amino acids. Germline lookup yields CDR1 SGHRS and CDR2 YFSETQ. Losses at the gene ends were 4 bases for V and 2 bases for J; bases not matched to a gene: 5. The CDR3 reads CASSPTGSNTGELFF. For the CDR3, the DNA is TGCGCCAGCAGCCCGACAGGGTCAAACACCGGGGAGCTGTTTTTT. The full variable domain, its missing parts supplied by reference TRBV5-1 and TRBJ2-2, is KAGVTQTPRYLIKTRGQQVTLSCSPISGHRSVSWYQQTPGQGLQFLFEYFSETQRNKGNFPGRFSGRQFSNSRSEMNVSTLELGDSALYLCASSPTGSNTGELFFGEGSRLTVL.

The chain combines TRBV19 with TRBJ2-6; TRBD1 aligns across 7 bases. Germline V lookup: CDR1 LNHDA, CDR2 SQIVND (reference sequence). CDR3 length: 19 amino acids. After removal of 5 bases from V and 1 base from J, the junction contained 14 bases not matched to a gene. CDR3 region: CASSPSRQGISSGANVLTF. Here the CDR3 DNA reads TGTGCCAGTAGTCCTTCTCGACAGGGCATTTCTTCTGGGGCCAACGTCCTGACTTTC.

By sample share, this clone is large. This chain joins TRBV27 and TRBJ2-2, with TRBD2 matching over 9 bases. The trim removed 2 bases at V and 6 bases at J, leaving 4 bases unmatched. The CDR3 has 15 residues. Looked up from germline, CDR1 is MNHEY and CDR2 is SMNVEV (reference sequence). CDR3 sequence reads: CASSLVAGVPGELFF. The CDR3 region has the DNA TGTGCCAGCAGTTTAGTAGCGGGAGTCCCCGGGGAGCTGTTTTTT.

For the CDR3, the DNA is TGTGCCAGCAGCTTGGGGGACAGCGCCGGGGAGCTGTTTTTT. Translated, it gives CASSLGDSAGELFF. The chain has TRBV7-9 and TRBJ2-2, with TRBD1 identical over 7 bases. J lost 6 bases, V lost 3 bases, and 4 bases had no gene match. This CDR3 comprises 14 residues. Germline V lookup: CDR1 SEHNR, CDR2 FQNEAQ (reference sequence).

The V call is TRBV15, the J call TRBJ2-1; D possibly corresponds to TRBD2 (5 bases). The CDR3 sequence is 16 residues long. The ends were cut back, 5 bases at V and 5 bases at J, with 19 bases in the middle. Germline V gene lookup returns CDR1 LNHNV and CDR2 YYDKDF (reference sequence). CDR3 sequence: CATSPILGGANNEQFF. The DNA of the CDR3 is TGTGCCACCAGCCCCATACTAGGCGGAGCGAACAATGAGCAGTTCTTC.

The V call is TRBV28, the J call TRBJ1-6; weak D call: TRBD1 (6 bases). V lost 3 bases, J lost 9 bases, and 12 bases lay in between. The CDR3 is made up of 14 amino acids. Looked up from germline, CDR1 is MDHEN and CDR2 is SYDVKM. The CDR3 region has the DNA TGTGCCAGCAGTTTCAGGGAACAGGGTTCACCCCTCCACTTT. Protein sequence: CASSFREQGSPLHF.

V usage is TRBV4-2 and J usage is TRBJ1-2; D is unclear. Per germline, CDR1 LGHNA and CDR2 YNFKEQ. V was cut by 3 bases and J by 7 bases, with 9 bases left in between. The CDR3 extends over 12 amino acids. CDR3 in DNA: TGTGCCAGCAGCCAGGCCAATATTGGCTACACCTTC. It specifies CASSQANIGYTF.